Each of the 6 T cell receptor beta chains below was sequenced from the same sample in a study of cytomegalovirus exposure and HLA in healthy donors. 60 Vbeta and 13 Jbeta primers were used in PCR. Profiled with immunoSEQ multiplex PCR; TCRdb holds only in-frame clones, not every one. This table has approximately 150,000 clones, 81% appearing once. The specimen was PBMCs. The receptors originated from a young woman in good health and CMV-seropositive.

Within the sample, this clone is medium-sized. The V call is TRBV15, the J call TRBJ2-6; a weak D match, TRBD2 (6 bases). The CDR3 spans 16 residues. V was cut by 0 bases and J by 0 bases, with 6 bases left in between. CDR1 is LNHNV and CDR2 is YYDKDF in the germline V gene (reference sequence). The CDR3 coding sequence is TGTGCCACCAGCAGAGATAGCGGCTCTGGGGCCAACGTCCTGACTTTC. It codes for CATSRDSGSGANVLTF.

V gene TRBV11-2 combines with J gene TRBJ2-7, with 9 bases identical to TRBD1. Looked up from germline, CDR1 is SGHAT and CDR2 is FQNNGV. This CDR3 has 16 amino acids. The V gene end was trimmed by 5 bases and the J gene end by 2 bases; junction bases not matched to a gene: 10. The CDR3 loop reads CASSPTWGQGPYEQYF. The CDR3 DNA sequence: TGTGCCAGCAGCCCGACGTGGGGACAGGGTCCCTACGAGCAGTACTTC.

This clone was picked up a small number of times. The rearrangement links TRBV10-3 to TRBJ2-1; 14 bases line up with TRBD2. The germline V gene encodes CDR1 ENHRY and CDR2 SYGVKD. Trimming cost V 11 bases and J 10 bases; bases outside gene matches: 7. The CDR3 totals 13 residues. CDR3 protein: CASTSGGAQEQFF. DNA of the CDR3: TGTGCCTCGACTAGCGGGGGGGCACAAGAGCAGTTCTTC.

The chain is built from TRBV19 and TRBJ1-1; possibly TRBD1 for D (6 bases). This CDR3 comprises 13 residues. V was pared by 6 bases and J by 1 base, with 9 bases between. Germline values: CDR1 LNHDA, CDR2 SQIVND (reference sequence). DNA for the CDR3: TGTGCCAGTAGACCACAGGGGAACACTGAAGCTTTCTTT. Translated, it gives CASRPQGNTEAFF.

This rearrangement joins TRBV5-1 to TRBJ2-6, with a weak D call TRBD2 (5 bases). Trimming removed 3 bases from V and 0 bases from J, with 7 bases in between. The CDR3 length is 15 residues. The V gene's germline CDR1 is SGHRS and CDR2 YFSETQ. Here the CDR3 DNA reads TGCGCCAGCAGCTCCGGGATCTCTGGGGCCAACGTCCTGACTTTC. It translates to CASSSGISGANVLTF.

The V call is TRBV5-1, the J call TRBJ1-3; 7 bases align to TRBD1. Germline values: CDR1 SGHRS, CDR2 YFSETQ. V lost 4 bases, J lost 1 base, and 5 bases stayed unmatched. This CDR3 contains 15 residues. DNA for the CDR3: TGCGCCAGCAGCCGGGACAGCCAATCTGGAAACACCATATATTTT. As protein: CASSRDSQSGNTIYF.